These 14 T cell receptor beta chains came from one sample sequenced in a study of technical replicates of blood from four donors. The table came from immunoSEQ multiplex PCR; TCRdb's copy has only in-frame clones and leaves some out. The table has 60,000 to 85,000 clones, roughly 90% seen once. The material sequenced was T cells isolated from PBMCs. Receptor source: a human donor in good health.

This clone was counted between two and nine times. The chain's CDR3 is CASSGQGVNTEAFF. The CDR3 DNA follows: TGTGCCAGCTCCGGACAGGGAGTAAACACTGAAGCTTTCTTT. This chain uses TRBV18 with TRBJ1-1; 8 bases agree with TRBD1. This CDR3 has 14 amino acids. The germline CDR1 and CDR2 sequences are KGHSH and LQKENI. V trimming: 6 bases; J trimming: 2 bases; junction bases outside the gene matches: 5.

This chain connects TRBV11-2 to TRBJ2-1; weak D call: TRBD2 (6 bases). The V and J ends lost 5 bases and 3 bases respectively, with 8 bases between them. The CDR3 contains 13 residues. Germline CDR1 reads SGHAT; CDR2 reads FQNNGV. CDR3 in DNA: TGTGCCAGCAGCGGCGGGATCTACAATGAGCAGTTCTTC. Translated, it gives CASSGGIYNEQFF.

V and J are TRBV27 and TRBJ2-4, with D possibly TRBD2 on 5 matching bases. The V end lost 5 bases, the J end lost 8 bases, and 19 bases lay between the germline ends. Germline V gene data show CDR1 as MNHEY and CDR2 as SMNVEV (reference sequence). The CDR3 covers 15 residues. For the CDR3, the DNA is TGTGCCAGCAGTGCATTAGACACTTACGGGGACATTCAGTACTTC. This sequence encodes CASSALDTYGDIQYF.

DNA of the CDR3: TGTGCCAGCAGCTCAAGACTAGCGGGCTGGTCCGGGGAGCTGTTTTTT. Translated, it gives CASSSRLAGWSGELFF. The chain combines TRBV7-9 with TRBJ2-2; 10 positions agree with TRBD2. The length of the CDR3 is 16 residues. In germline, CDR1 is SEHNR, CDR2 FQNEAQ (reference sequence). The V and J ends lost 4 bases and 6 bases, in that order; junction bases with no gene match: 8.

V gene TRBV15 combines with J gene TRBJ1-2; tentatively, D is TRBD1 (6 bases). CDR3 size: 15 residues. In germline, CDR1 is LNHNV, CDR2 YYDKDF (reference sequence). V was clipped by 4 bases and J by 0 bases, with 12 bases between them. For the CDR3, the DNA is TGTGCCACCAGCACCTGGACAGAGCCTAACTATGGCTACACCTTC. It specifies CATSTWTEPNYGYTF.

The chain links TRBV11-2 to TRBJ2-1; TRBD2 aligns across 9 bases. Germline V gives CDR1 SGHAT, CDR2 FQNNGV. The CDR3 is made up of 15 amino acids. The V segment lost 5 bases and the J segment 9 bases; nucleotides outside the gene matches: 11. This CDR3 reads CASSRSGTSFREQFF. Here the CDR3 DNA reads TGTGCCAGCAGCCGTTCCGGGACTAGCTTTCGTGAGCAGTTCTTC.

The chain is built from TRBV4-2 and TRBJ1-6; a possible D gene is TRBD1 (6 bases). This CDR3 spans 14 amino acids. The V end was cut by 3 bases, the J end by 12 bases, with 15 bases between. Germline V CDR1 and CDR2: LGHNA, YNFKEQ. CDR3 sequence reads: CASSQTGTPIPLHF. The CDR3 nucleotides read TGTGCCAGCAGCCAGACCGGGACACCGATACCCCTCCACTTT.

The gene calls are TRBV11-2 and TRBJ2-7; possible D gene TRBD2, 5 bases. Trimming shortened V by 5 bases and J by 3 bases, and 17 bases separated the two germline ends. The germline CDR1 and CDR2 sequences are SGHAT and FQNNGV. The CDR3 runs to 15 residues. Here the CDR3 reads CASSRAGFGNYEQYF. CDR3 DNA: TGTGCCAGCAGCCGCGCGGGTTTTGGAAACTACGAGCAGTACTTC. Complete variable domain (other parts from reference TRBV11-2 and TRBJ2-7): EAGVAQSPRYKIIEKRQSVAFWCNPISGHATLYWYQQILGQGPKLLIQFQNNGVVDDSQLPKDRFSAERLKGVDSTLKIQPAKLEDSAVYLCASSRAGFGNYEQYFGPGTRLTVT.

The V gene is TRBV6-5, the J gene TRBJ2-7; TRBD2 aligns across 7 bases. With V trimmed by 5 bases and J by 2 bases, 9 bases remained unmatched. CDR3 length: 15 amino acids. CDR1 is MNHEY and CDR2 is SVGAGI in the germline V gene. For the CDR3, the DNA is TGTGCCAGCAGTCAAACGGGTGGGAGGGCCTACGAGCAGTACTTC. Translated: CASSQTGGRAYEQYF.

The chain employs TRBV5-1 and TRBJ1-3; D may be TRBD1 (5 bases). The CDR3 is 15 residues long. Germline CDR1 and CDR2: SGHRS and YFSETQ. Trimming removed 4 bases at V and 3 bases at J, with 14 bases between. The CDR3 DNA reads as TGCGCCAGCAGCCCGGACGGAGGGGATGGAAACACCATATATTTT. Amino acids: CASSPDGGDGNTIYF.

The rearrangement uses TRBV15 and TRBJ1-1, with TRBD1 matching over 9 bases. J lost 6 bases, V lost 0 bases, and 14 bases had no gene match. The V gene's germline CDR1 is LNHNV and CDR2 YYDKDF (reference sequence). The CDR3 length is 18 residues. The CDR3 nucleotides read TGTGCCACCAGCAGAGATCACCCCTTATTGGACAGGGGCGCTGAAGCTTTCTTT. It specifies CATSRDHPLLDRGAEAFF. The full variable domain, its missing parts supplied by reference TRBV15 and TRBJ1-1, is DAMVIQNPRYQVTQFGKPVTLSCSQTLNHNVMYWYQQKSSQAPKLLFHYYDKDFNNEADTPDNFQSRRPNTSFCFLDIRSPGLGDTAMYLCATSRDHPLLDRGAEAFFGQGTRLTVV.

This clone occurred a few times. This chain joins TRBV2 and TRBJ1-1; 8 bases align to TRBD1. V lost 7 bases and J lost 6; bases outside the gene matches: 10. This CDR3 has 14 residues. Germline-derived CDR1 and CDR2 are SNHLY and FYNNEI. The CDR3 region is CASNPREQGAEAFF. The CDR3 nucleotides are TGTGCCAGCAACCCACGGGAACAGGGGGCTGAAGCTTTCTTT.

The chain has TRBV7-9 and TRBJ2-1, with 9 bases fitting TRBD2. The CDR3 sequence is 15 residues long. Germline CDR1 SEHNR, CDR2 FQNEAQ (reference sequence). J gave up 5 bases and V 3 bases, and 5 bases lay outside the gene matches. The CDR3 DNA reads as TGTGCCAGCAGCTTGTTGGCTAGCGGGAACAATGAGCAGTTCTTC. Translated, it gives CASSLLASGNNEQFF.

This chain uses TRBV9 with TRBJ1-2; D is unresolved. This CDR3 is 15 amino acids long. Trimming left V 0 bases short and J 4 bases short, with 13 bases between. Germline lookup yields CDR1 SGDLS and CDR2 YYNGEE. In nucleotides, the CDR3 is TGTGCCAGCAGCGTAGGTTGGGAGACGCGCTATGGCTACACCTTC. Translated, it gives CASSVGWETRYGYTF.